The 18 T cell receptor beta chains below all came from one sample that was sequenced in a study of T-cell memory formation after mild COVID-19. Each CDR3 protein gets one entry after TCRdb re-called the 5' RACE reads with MiXCR. The data hold about 260,000 distinct CDR3 sequences, with approximately 15% observed a single time. Material: PBMCs or a T cell subset sorted from them (not recorded which). The receptor set was obtained from a man between 18 and 29 years old who had mild COVID-19 (a few samples of this study predate the infection). Cell type and time point are not known.

The chain couples TRBV18 to TRBJ1-2, with 7 bases that match TRBD1. Trimming removed 3 bases from V and 2 bases from J; junction bases left unmatched: 3. Germline V gene data show CDR1 as KGHSH and CDR2 as LQKENI. The CDR3 contains 14 residues. CDR3 loop: CASSPVQGNYGYTF. As DNA, the CDR3 is TGTGCCAGCTCACCCGTACAGGGGAACTATGGCTACACCTTC.

This clonotype was seen more than once but under ten times. The genes are TRBV7-6 and TRBJ2-5; D is perhaps TRBD1 (6 bases). The CDR3 contains 15 residues. The V gene lost 2 bases and the J gene lost 4 bases, with 14 bases spanning the gap. The germline gives CDR1 SGHVS, CDR2 FNYEAQ. The CDR3 DNA reads TGTGCCAGCAGCTTAAAGCCAGGGGTCGGAGAGACCCAGTACTTC. As protein: CASSLKPGVGETQYF.

This clonotype was picked up a small number of times. The CDR3 region is CASSPRGDTYNSPLHF. The CDR3 nucleotides read TGTGCCAGCAGCCCGAGGGGGGATACCTATAATTCACCCCTCCACTTT. The chain uses TRBV12-3 or TRBV12-4 and TRBJ1-6; maybe TRBD1 (6 bases). The CDR3 contains 16 residues. V lost 6 bases to trimming and J lost 2 bases, with 14 bases between them.

CDR3 DNA: TGCAGTGCTGGGAGACTAAGGCCTTATGGCTACACCTTC. It specifies CSAGRLRPYGYTF. The gene calls are TRBV20-1 and TRBJ1-2; D is ambiguous. CDR1 and CDR2 from the germline V gene are DFQATT and SNEGSKA (reference sequence). CDR3 length: 13 amino acids. V lost 5 bases to trimming and J lost 5 bases, with 15 bases between them.

The J gene is TRBJ1-5, the V gene TRBV12-3 or TRBV12-4, with D unclear. The CDR3 is 15 amino acids. Trimming took 6 bases from V and 2 from J, leaving 14 bases between them. CDR3 DNA sequence: TGTGCCAGCAGCCTTGTAGCTGCGGGCAATCAGCCCCAGCATTTT. Translated, it gives CASSLVAAGNQPQHF.

V gene TRBV9 combines with J gene TRBJ1-2; unclear D gene. CDR3 size: 14 residues. V shed 0 bases and J shed 7 bases, with 13 bases lying between them. Germline CDR1 and CDR2: SGDLS and YYNGEE. The CDR3 bases are TGTGCCAGCAGCGTAGAATCCGCGGGCGGTGGCTACACCTTC. It yields the protein CASSVESAGGGYTF.

The rearrangement links TRBV7-3 to TRBJ2-3, with unresolved D. Germline V CDR1 and CDR2: SGHTA, FQGTGA. Trimming cost V 4 bases and J 9 bases, with 14 bases left between them. This CDR3 is built from 13 residues. CDR3 in DNA: TGTGCCAGCAGCTCCCACCTCACTGAAACGCAGTATTTT. It encodes CASSSHLTETQYF.

This clonotype was seen only a few times. This chain's CDR3 is CASTTTIGWSSIQYF. CDR3 nucleotide sequence: TGTGCCAGTACCACAACGATCGGGTGGTCATCCATTCAGTACTTC. The V and J genes are TRBV19 and TRBJ2-4; D is unclear. V was trimmed by 7 bases and J by 9 bases, leaving 22 bases between them. This CDR3 has 15 amino acids. Germline V lookup: CDR1 LNHDA, CDR2 SQIVND (reference sequence).

In this sample, this clonotype turned up a few times. The V call is TRBV7-9, the J call TRBJ1-3; D is ambiguous. Germline V gene lookup returns CDR1 SEHNR and CDR2 FQNEAQ (reference sequence). Trimming removed 1 base from V and 8 bases from J, with 15 bases in between. There are 15 residues in the CDR3. CDR3 nucleotide sequence: TGTGCCAGCAGCTTAGGACGGGTGGACGCGGACACCATATATTTT. Translation: CASSLGRVDADTIYF.

This chain uses TRBV4-2 with TRBJ1-6; D is possibly TRBD1 (5 bases). Looked up from germline, CDR1 is LGHNA and CDR2 is YNFKEQ. V lost 0 bases, J lost 10 bases, and 13 bases lay in between. This CDR3 has 15 residues. CDR3 DNA: TGTGCCAGCAGCCAAGAAACCCAGGGCCAATCACCCCTCCACTTT. This encodes CASSQETQGQSPLHF.

This clonotype was seen only a few times. The chain has TRBV15 and TRBJ1-2, with D possibly being TRBD1 (5 bases). Deletions cut 2 bases from V and 8 bases from J, with 18 bases between. The CDR3 consists of 15 residues. The V gene's germline CDR1 is LNHNV and CDR2 YYDKDF (reference sequence). CDR3 sequence reads: CATSRSSGTARGYTF. DNA of the CDR3: TGTGCCACCAGCAGAAGTTCAGGGACCGCTCGGGGCTACACCTTC.

This clonotype was seen a few times. This sequence joins TRBV24-1 and TRBJ2-3, with 11 positions matching TRBD2. V trimming: 6 bases; J trimming: 11 bases; junction bases outside the gene matches: 15. This CDR3 has 16 amino acids. Germline V gives CDR1 KGHDR, CDR2 SFDVKD. The CDR3 sequence: CATSSPGLAEPWVQYF. The CDR3 coding sequence is TGTGCCACCAGTTCTCCGGGACTAGCGGAGCCCTGGGTGCAGTATTTT.

The chain recombines TRBV4-1 with TRBJ1-2; a weak D match, TRBD1 (5 bases). Between the trimmed V and J ends, which lost 6 bases and 7 bases, there was a span of 18 bases. The germline gives CDR1 MGHRA, CDR2 YSYEKL. The CDR3 has 14 amino acids. The CDR3 coding sequence is TGCGCCAGCAGGGACCCAGTGAGGGGCAGTGGCTACACCTTC. Translating gives CASRDPVRGSGYTF.

The table lists this clonotype with a few counts. The J gene is TRBJ1-1, the V gene TRBV7-9, with D maybe TRBD1 (5 bases). With 5 bases removed from V and 1 base from J, the gap between germline ends came to 17 bases. The CDR3 loop spans 16 amino acids. Germline V gives CDR1 SEHNR, CDR2 FQNEAQ (reference sequence). CDR3 loop: CASSPLGLPANTEAFF. The CDR3 DNA reads as TGTGCCAGCAGCCCCTTGGGGCTACCGGCGAACACTGAAGCTTTCTTT.

CDR3 sequence (DNA): TGTGCCAGCAGCAGGTCGACAGGGGGGGATTCACCCCTCCACTTT. This sequence encodes CASSRSTGGDSPLHF. This rearrangement joins TRBV5-4 to TRBJ1-6; 9 bases fit TRBD1. Germline V gene sequence: CDR1 SGHNT, CDR2 YYREEE (reference sequence). V shed 4 bases and J 8 bases; nucleotides not matched to a gene: 7. The CDR3 runs 15 residues. Combining the CDR3 with reference TRBV5-4 and TRBJ1-6 gives the whole variable domain ETGVTQSPTHLIKTRGQQVTLRCSSQSGHNTVSWYQQALGQGPQFIFQYYREEENGRGNFPPRFSGLQFPNYSSELNVNALELDDSALYLCASSRSTGGDSPLHFGNGTRLTVT.

The CDR3 nucleotides read TGTGCCTGGAGTCTTGGGGGGGCGTCGGCGAATGAGCAGTTCTTC. Amino acid sequence: CAWSLGGASANEQFF. The rearrangement joins TRBV30 to TRBJ2-1; the D gene is possibly TRBD2 (7 bases). The germline V gene has CDR1 GTSNPN and CDR2 SVGIG (reference sequence). This CDR3 has 15 amino acids. V was pared by 2 bases and J by 7 bases, with 18 bases between.

The CDR3 loop reads CSEQGMAEAFF. DNA for the CDR3: TGCAGTGAACAGGGTATGGCTGAAGCTTTCTTT. J is TRBJ1-1 and V is TRBV29-1; the D gene is possibly TRBD1 (6 bases). CDR1 is SQVTM, CDR2 ANQGSEA, per germline. This CDR3 spans 11 amino acids.

The chain uses TRBV20-1 and TRBJ1-6; D not certain. Trimming shortened V by 1 base and J by 5 bases, and 15 bases separated the two germline ends. This CDR3 contains 16 residues. Germline V gene lookup returns CDR1 DFQATT and CDR2 SNEGSKA (reference sequence). The CDR3: CSARVRVHPNNSPLHF. As DNA, the CDR3 is TGCAGTGCTAGAGTAAGAGTACATCCAAATAATTCACCCCTCCACTTT.